A selection of T cell receptor beta chains follows, all from one sample in a study of neurological immune-mediated disorders. Each CDR3 protein gets one entry after TCRdb re-called the 5' RACE reads with MiXCR. The data show about 62,000 distinct CDR3 sequences, roughly 3.5% seen once. Source material: PBMCs. The receptors were gathered from a woman between 50 and 59 years old with multiple sclerosis. Both conserved end residues are part of each CDR3. A D gene is named only where the DNA matches it firmly. Size values are once, few and many counts, or a class for expanded clones, and some rows have none.

cdr3_nt: TGTGCCATGTCAGGTACGGGAGGGTACAATGAGCAGTTCTTC; cdr3_aa: CAMSGTGGYNEQFF; v_call: TRBV10-3; clone_size: many; j_call: TRBJ2-1; d_call: TRBD2
cdr3_nt: TGTGCCACCAGTGACCTAAGACCCCGGCCCGGGGAGCTGTTTTTT; cdr3_aa: CATSDLRPRPGELFF; v_call: TRBV24-1; clone_size: many; j_call: TRBJ2-2; d_call: -
cdr3_nt: TGTGCCAGCAGTCTAGACAGGTTTAACACTGAAGCTTTCTTT; cdr3_aa: CASSLDRFNTEAFF; v_call: TRBV12-3/TRBV12-4; clone_size: many; j_call: TRBJ1-1; d_call: -
cdr3_nt: TGTGCCAGCAGCTTAGCGGTTTGGGACAGGTTGTTCTACGAGCAGTACTTC; cdr3_aa: CASSLAVWDRLFYEQYF; v_call: TRBV7-8; clone_size: -; j_call: TRBJ2-7; d_call: TRBD1
cdr3_nt: TGTGCCAGCAGCTTCCCTCGACTAGCGGGTCCTAGGATATACAATGAGCAGTTCTTC; cdr3_aa: CASSFPRLAGPRIYNEQFF; v_call: TRBV7-9; clone_size: many; j_call: TRBJ2-1; d_call: TRBD2
cdr3_nt: TGCAGCGTTGAAGATTACCAGACGTCGGGGGAGACCCAGTACTTC; cdr3_aa: CSVEDYQTSGETQYF; v_call: TRBV29-1; clone_size: many; j_call: TRBJ2-5; d_call: -
cdr3_nt: TGCAGTGCTAGACTGACAGGGGCGTGGAATGACTACACCTTC; cdr3_aa: CSARLTGAWNDYTF; v_call: TRBV20-1; clone_size: few; j_call: TRBJ1-2; d_call: TRBD1
cdr3_nt: TGCAGTGCCGACTCAGGAGCGGGAGGGCCTCACGAGCAGTACTTC; cdr3_aa: CSADSGAGGPHEQYF; v_call: TRBV20-1; clone_size: few; j_call: TRBJ2-7; d_call: TRBD2
cdr3_nt: TGTGCCAGCAGAAGACACCCGAGCTCTGGAAACACCATATATTTT; cdr3_aa: CASRRHPSSGNTIYF; v_call: TRBV6-2/TRBV6-3; clone_size: many; j_call: TRBJ1-3; d_call: -
cdr3_nt: TGTGCCAGCAGCTCGGGACTAGCGGTTAACAATGAGCAGTTCTTC; cdr3_aa: CASSSGLAVNNEQFF; v_call: TRBV7-9; clone_size: many; j_call: TRBJ2-1; d_call: TRBD2
cdr3_nt: TGCGCCAGCAGCTCGCTGGGACAGGAGACAGATACGCAGTATTTT; cdr3_aa: CASSSLGQETDTQYF; v_call: TRBV5-1; clone_size: -; j_call: TRBJ2-3; d_call: TRBD1
cdr3_nt: TGTGCCAGCAGAAGAGCCGGACTAGCGGATACCTACGAGCAGTACTTC; cdr3_aa: CASRRAGLADTYEQYF; v_call: TRBV6-2/TRBV6-3; clone_size: many; j_call: TRBJ2-7; d_call: TRBD2
cdr3_nt: TGCGCCAGCAGCCAAGATATCGGGAGAGCGTCCTACGAGCAGTACTTC; cdr3_aa: CASSQDIGRASYEQYF; v_call: TRBV4-3; clone_size: many; j_call: TRBJ2-7; d_call: -
cdr3_nt: TGTGCCAGCAGCTTAAGAGGGATGCGCACTGAAGCTTTCTTT; cdr3_aa: CASSLRGMRTEAFF; v_call: TRBV5-6; clone_size: many; j_call: TRBJ1-1; d_call: -
cdr3_nt: TGCGCCAGCAGCGTGGGACACCTTGGGAACTATGGCTACACCTTC; cdr3_aa: CASSVGHLGNYGYTF; v_call: TRBV5-1; clone_size: many; j_call: TRBJ1-2; d_call: -
cdr3_nt: TGTGCCAGCGGGACCAGTCTCGAGCAGTACTTC; cdr3_aa: CASGTSLEQYF; v_call: TRBV6-5; clone_size: many; j_call: TRBJ2-7; d_call: -
cdr3_nt: TGTGCCAGCAGCCGACCCGGGACAGGGGGGAACTATGGCTACACCTTC; cdr3_aa: CASSRPGTGGNYGYTF; v_call: TRBV7-9; clone_size: -; j_call: TRBJ1-2; d_call: TRBD1
cdr3_nt: TGTGCCAGCAGCTTACCCGCTTGGAACACTGAAGCTTTCTTT; cdr3_aa: CASSLPAWNTEAFF; v_call: TRBV7-2; clone_size: many; j_call: TRBJ1-1; d_call: -
cdr3_nt: TGTGCCAGCAGTTTACTGGGCACTGAAGCTTTCTTT; cdr3_aa: CASSLLGTEAFF; v_call: TRBV12-3/TRBV12-4; clone_size: many; j_call: TRBJ1-1; d_call: -
cdr3_nt: TGTGCCAGCAGTGTTGACAATTCGATGAACACTGAAGCTTTCTTT; cdr3_aa: CASSVDNSMNTEAFF; v_call: TRBV2; clone_size: many; j_call: TRBJ1-1; d_call: -
cdr3_nt: TGTGCCAGCAGCCAAGATCTAGCGGGAGGGATCGACTACGAGCAGTACTTC; cdr3_aa: CASSQDLAGGIDYEQYF; v_call: TRBV14; clone_size: -; j_call: TRBJ2-7; d_call: TRBD2
cdr3_nt: TGTGCCAGCAGCTTGCTTAGTTATGAGCAGTTCTTC; cdr3_aa: CASSLLSYEQFF; v_call: TRBV7-2; clone_size: many; j_call: TRBJ2-1; d_call: -
cdr3_nt: TGCAGTGCAAAGGGGGGGACTAGCGGGTTGGAGACCCAGTACTTC; cdr3_aa: CSAKGGTSGLETQYF; v_call: TRBV20-1; clone_size: many; j_call: TRBJ2-5; d_call: TRBD2
cdr3_nt: TGTGCCAGCAGTTTAGCGAAAATAGTGGCAGATACGCAGTATTTT; cdr3_aa: CASSLAKIVADTQYF; v_call: TRBV12-3/TRBV12-4; clone_size: many; j_call: TRBJ2-3; d_call: -
cdr3_nt: TGTGCCAGCAGCTTAGTTACAGCCTACGAGCAGTACTTC; cdr3_aa: CASSLVTAYEQYF; v_call: TRBV7-2; clone_size: many; j_call: TRBJ2-7; d_call: -
cdr3_nt: TGTGCCAGCAGTTTCTCCAAGGACAATGAGCAGTTCTTC; cdr3_aa: CASSFSKDNEQFF; v_call: TRBV27; clone_size: many; j_call: TRBJ2-1; d_call: -
cdr3_nt: TGCGCCAGCAGCTTGGCGGGGGACGGCTACACCTTC; cdr3_aa: CASSLAGDGYTF; v_call: TRBV5-1; clone_size: many; j_call: TRBJ1-2; d_call: -
cdr3_nt: TGCAGTGCTAGAGATGGATCGCGGGAGTACGAGCAGTACTTC; cdr3_aa: CSARDGSREYEQYF; v_call: TRBV20-1; clone_size: many; j_call: TRBJ2-7; d_call: TRBD2
cdr3_nt: TGCAGTGCATTCCTAGGAGAGGTTGCCTATGGCTACACCTTC; cdr3_aa: CSAFLGEVAYGYTF; v_call: TRBV20-1; clone_size: few; j_call: TRBJ1-2; d_call: -
cdr3_nt: TGCAGCGTTGAAGAGGGCAAAGCTAACTATGGCTACACCTTC; cdr3_aa: CSVEEGKANYGYTF; v_call: TRBV29-1; clone_size: many; j_call: TRBJ1-2; d_call: -
cdr3_nt: TGTGCCAGCAGCCAGTTACAGGGGGACGCTGAAGCTTTCTTT; cdr3_aa: CASSQLQGDAEAFF; v_call: TRBV3-1; clone_size: -; j_call: TRBJ1-1; d_call: TRBD1
cdr3_nt: TGCGCCAGCAGCTCCCCGATAGCGGGGCACGCGGTGAGCTCCTACAATGAGCAGTTCTTC; cdr3_aa: CASSSPIAGHAVSSYNEQFF; v_call: TRBV5-1; clone_size: many; j_call: TRBJ2-1; d_call: TRBD2
cdr3_nt: TGCAGTGCTAGACGTGCGACAGGGGTAATCCACGAGCAGTACTTC; cdr3_aa: CSARRATGVIHEQYF; v_call: TRBV20-1; clone_size: many; j_call: TRBJ2-7; d_call: TRBD1
cdr3_nt: TGCGCCAGCAGCTTTGGGCTAGCGGGAGTTAAGGAGCAGTTCTTC; cdr3_aa: CASSFGLAGVKEQFF; v_call: TRBV5-1; clone_size: many; j_call: TRBJ2-1; d_call: TRBD2
cdr3_nt: TGTGCCAGCAAAACTAGGGGGGACCACACTGAAGCTTTCTTT; cdr3_aa: CASKTRGDHTEAFF; v_call: TRBV6-6; clone_size: many; j_call: TRBJ1-1; d_call: -